Listed below are T cell receptor beta chains from one sample, sequenced in a study of T cell clonotyping in hematopoietic cell transplantation. Clones were read by immunoSEQ multiplex PCR, and TCRdb kept only the in-frame ones, dropping some. The profile shows fewer than 9,500 clones, approximately 93% of them singletons. The sequenced sample was PBMCs, obtained 100 days after allogeneic stem cell transplant. These receptors came from a male patient in his forties or fifties who had an allogeneic stem cell transplant from a related donor, so T cells may come from the graft donor. Some clones in this sample may be carry-over from other donors' samples. Both conserved end residues are part of each CDR3. The order of the fields is clone size, V gene, D gene, J gene, CDR3 DNA, CDR3 protein. The D gene is left open where the match is weak. Clone size is shown for a subset of rows, as once, few, many or a class of expanded clone.

clone size: .; V gene: TRBV19; D gene: .; J gene: TRBJ1-5; CDR3 DNA: TGTGCCAGTAGTATAGTTAGCGGAAATCAGCCCCAGCATTTT; CDR3 protein: CASSIVSGNQPQHF
clone size: .; V gene: TRBV7-2; D gene: .; J gene: TRBJ1-2; CDR3 DNA: TGTGCCAGCAGTCCAAACCCGGTCTCCTATGGCTACACCTTC; CDR3 protein: CASSPNPVSYGYTF
clone size: .; V gene: TRBV9; D gene: .; J gene: TRBJ1-1; CDR3 DNA: TGTGCCAGCAGCGTAGGAGACACTGAAGCTTTCTTT; CDR3 protein: CASSVGDTEAFF
clone size: .; V gene: TRBV13; D gene: TRBD2; J gene: TRBJ2-5; CDR3 DNA: TGTGCCAGCAGCCCCCCCTGGACTAGCGGGGGTAAAGAGACCCAGTACTTC; CDR3 protein: CASSPPWTSGGKETQYF
clone size: .; V gene: TRBV19; D gene: .; J gene: TRBJ1-1; CDR3 DNA: TGTGCCAGTAGTTCGAGGACGGTACTGAACACTGAAGCTTTCTTT; CDR3 protein: CASSSRTVLNTEAFF
clone size: .; V gene: TRBV5-4; D gene: TRBD2; J gene: TRBJ2-1; CDR3 DNA: TGTGCCACCGCGGGGGGGAGCTCCTACAATGAGCAGTTCTTC; CDR3 protein: CATAGGSSYNEQFF
clone size: once; V gene: TRBV18; D gene: .; J gene: TRBJ1-2; CDR3 DNA: TGTGCCAGCTCACCACAGGAAGGAAGGGGAGCTAACTATGGCTACACCTTC; CDR3 protein: CASSPQEGRGANYGYTF
clone size: once; V gene: TRBV2; D gene: .; J gene: TRBJ2-7; CDR3 DNA: TGTGCCAGCACCCTGACAGGCTCCTACGAGCAGTACTTC; CDR3 protein: CASTLTGSYEQYF
clone size: .; V gene: TRBV5-6; D gene: .; J gene: TRBJ1-1; CDR3 DNA: TGTGCCAGCAGCCCTGGGGACGGTCTAGAAGCTTTCTTT; CDR3 protein: CASSPGDGLEAFF
clone size: .; V gene: TRBV5-6; D gene: TRBD1; J gene: TRBJ2-3; CDR3 DNA: TGTGCCAGCAGCTCGACAGGGACGGGGGATACGCAGTATTTT; CDR3 protein: CASSSTGTGDTQYF
clone size: .; V gene: TRBV19; D gene: .; J gene: TRBJ1-4; CDR3 DNA: TGTGCCAGTAAGGGAACAGCGAGTAATGAAAAACTGTTTTTT; CDR3 protein: CASKGTASNEKLFF
clone size: .; V gene: TRBV20-1; D gene: .; J gene: TRBJ1-4; CDR3 DNA: TGCAGCCTGGGTGGGGGTGAAAAACTGTTTTTT; CDR3 protein: CSLGGGEKLFF
clone size: .; V gene: TRBV5-5; D gene: TRBD1; J gene: TRBJ2-1; CDR3 DNA: TGTGCCAGCAGCCTAACAACGGGACAGGGGCGCCATGAGCAGTTCTTC; CDR3 protein: CASSLTTGQGRHEQFF
clone size: .; V gene: TRBV18; D gene: .; J gene: TRBJ1-1; CDR3 DNA: TGTGCCAGCACCCATCCGGTGAACACTGAAGCTTTCTTT; CDR3 protein: CASTHPVNTEAFF
clone size: once; V gene: TRBV7-3; D gene: .; J gene: TRBJ1-1; CDR3 DNA: TGTGCCAGCAGCTCGGGATCTATGGGCACTGAAGCTTTCTTT; CDR3 protein: CASSSGSMGTEAFF
clone size: .; V gene: TRBV6-1; D gene: TRBD1; J gene: TRBJ1-4; CDR3 DNA: TGTGCCAGCAGTGACCGAGGGGGCGCTTGGGAAAAACTGTTTTTT; CDR3 protein: CASSDRGGAWEKLFF
clone size: .; V gene: TRBV30; D gene: TRBD1; J gene: TRBJ1-5; CDR3 DNA: TGTGCCTGGAGTAACAGGGGTGGGTATCAGCCCCAGCATTTT; CDR3 protein: CAWSNRGGYQPQHF
clone size: .; V gene: TRBV4-1; D gene: .; J gene: TRBJ1-1; CDR3 DNA: TGCGCCAGCAGCCAAGCTTGGAGTACGGAGAACACTGAAGCTTTCTTT; CDR3 protein: CASSQAWSTENTEAFF
clone size: .; V gene: TRBV19; D gene: .; J gene: TRBJ1-6; CDR3 DNA: TGTGCCAGTAGTAAAAGGTCAGGGGAGGGTTCACCCCTCCACTTT; CDR3 protein: CASSKRSGEGSPLHF
clone size: .; V gene: TRBV7-2; D gene: .; J gene: TRBJ2-7; CDR3 DNA: TGTGCCAGCAGCTTATACATGGGATTAGACCGGGAGCAGTACTTC; CDR3 protein: CASSLYMGLDREQYF
clone size: .; V gene: TRBV13; D gene: .; J gene: TRBJ2-7; CDR3 DNA: TGTGCCAGCAGCTTAGGCCTCCCAAGGGGGGAGTCCTGGGAGCAGTACTTC; CDR3 protein: CASSLGLPRGESWEQYF
clone size: .; V gene: TRBV18; D gene: .; J gene: TRBJ1-1; CDR3 DNA: TGTGCCAGCTCACCGAATCCGGGGGTTGAAGCTTTCTTT; CDR3 protein: CASSPNPGVEAFF
clone size: .; V gene: TRBV7-9; D gene: TRBD1; J gene: TRBJ2-7; CDR3 DNA: TGTGCCAGCAGCCACAAAAATACAGGGGGCCACTACGAGCAGTACTTC; CDR3 protein: CASSHKNTGGHYEQYF
clone size: .; V gene: TRBV6-1; D gene: .; J gene: TRBJ2-1; CDR3 DNA: TGTGCCAGCAGTGAATCGGGGGCCTACTACAATGAGCAGTTCTTC; CDR3 protein: CASSESGAYYNEQFF
clone size: .; V gene: TRBV6-5; D gene: .; J gene: TRBJ1-2; CDR3 DNA: TGTGCCAGCAGTGGTCATGGGAGGGTGGTCACCTTC; CDR3 protein: CASSGHGRVVTF
clone size: .; V gene: TRBV9; D gene: .; J gene: TRBJ1-5; CDR3 DNA: TGTGCCAGCAGCCCAGGGCAGGCGAGCAATCAGCCCCAGCATTTT; CDR3 protein: CASSPGQASNQPQHF
clone size: once; V gene: TRBV6-5; D gene: TRBD1; J gene: TRBJ1-1; CDR3 DNA: TGTGCCAGCAGTCACCGGGGACAGTACACTGAAGCTTTCTTT; CDR3 protein: CASSHRGQYTEAFF
clone size: .; V gene: TRBV5-4; D gene: .; J gene: TRBJ1-2; CDR3 DNA: TGTGCCAGCAGCGGGGGGCGGGGTCAAAAAGGCTACACCTTC; CDR3 protein: CASSGGRGQKGYTF
clone size: .; V gene: TRBV2; D gene: .; J gene: TRBJ1-6; CDR3 DNA: TGTGCCAGCAGGGACGACAGCCTCAAGCCCTCCTATAATTCACCCCTCCACTTT; CDR3 protein: CASRDDSLKPSYNSPLHF
clone size: .; V gene: TRBV5-1; D gene: .; J gene: TRBJ1-1; CDR3 DNA: TGCGCCAGCAGCTTACAGGGAAACACTGAAGCTTTCTTT; CDR3 protein: CASSLQGNTEAFF
clone size: .; V gene: TRBV7-7; D gene: .; J gene: TRBJ2-2; CDR3 DNA: TGTGCTAGCAGCCCCGGACAGAGGAACACCGGGGAGCTGTTTTTT; CDR3 protein: CASSPGQRNTGELFF
clone size: once; V gene: TRBV28; D gene: TRBD1; J gene: TRBJ2-1; CDR3 DNA: TGTGCCAGCAGGGGGACAGGAGGAGGAAATGAGCAGTTCTTC; CDR3 protein: CASRGTGGGNEQFF
clone size: .; V gene: TRBV28; D gene: .; J gene: TRBJ2-7; CDR3 DNA: TGTGCCAGCAGTTTTACGGGTCGGGAGCAGTACTTC; CDR3 protein: CASSFTGREQYF
clone size: .; V gene: TRBV5-4; D gene: .; J gene: TRBJ2-7; CDR3 DNA: TGTGCCAGCAGCAACGGACCTAGCGACTACGAGCAGTACTTC; CDR3 protein: CASSNGPSDYEQYF
clone size: .; V gene: TRBV6-6; D gene: .; J gene: TRBJ2-7; CDR3 DNA: TGTGCCAGCAGTCCCCGGGCCCAGCCCGACTACGAGCAGTACTTC; CDR3 protein: CASSPRAQPDYEQYF
clone size: .; V gene: TRBV4-3; D gene: .; J gene: TRBJ1-3; CDR3 DNA: TGCGCCAGCAGCGCACAACTGATCTCTGGAAACACCATATATTTT; CDR3 protein: CASSAQLISGNTIYF
clone size: .; V gene: TRBV9; D gene: TRBD2; J gene: TRBJ2-1; CDR3 DNA: TGTGCCAGCAGTAGATTAATAGCGGGGTACAATGAGCAGTTCTTC; CDR3 protein: CASSRLIAGYNEQFF
clone size: .; V gene: TRBV27; D gene: .; J gene: TRBJ1-2; CDR3 DNA: TGTGCCAGCAGTTTTGATCTCTCGGGGGATGGCTACACCTTC; CDR3 protein: CASSFDLSGDGYTF
clone size: .; V gene: TRBV7-2; D gene: TRBD1; J gene: TRBJ1-1; CDR3 DNA: TGTGCCAGCAGCTCGGGGGACAGGGATCCTACGAACACTGAAGCTTTCTTT; CDR3 protein: CASSSGDRDPTNTEAFF
clone size: .; V gene: TRBV30; D gene: .; J gene: TRBJ1-4; CDR3 DNA: TGTGCCTGGAGTTTTGGTCGACGCGAAAAACTGTTTTTT; CDR3 protein: CAWSFGRREKLFF
clone size: few; V gene: TRBV27; D gene: .; J gene: TRBJ1-2; CDR3 DNA: TGTGCCAGCAGTTTATCGGGTAGAATGGAAGGCTACACCTTC; CDR3 protein: CASSLSGRMEGYTF
clone size: .; V gene: TRBV7-8; D gene: TRBD1; J gene: TRBJ2-1; CDR3 DNA: TGTGCCAGCAGCTTAGGGCCCATAGGACAGGGGATGAATGAGCAGTTCTTC; CDR3 protein: CASSLGPIGQGMNEQFF
clone size: .; V gene: TRBV5-1; D gene: .; J gene: TRBJ2-7; CDR3 DNA: TGCGCCAGCCCATTCAAGACGACCTATTTACAGGGCTCCTACGAGCAGTACTTC; CDR3 protein: CASPFKTTYLQGSYEQYF